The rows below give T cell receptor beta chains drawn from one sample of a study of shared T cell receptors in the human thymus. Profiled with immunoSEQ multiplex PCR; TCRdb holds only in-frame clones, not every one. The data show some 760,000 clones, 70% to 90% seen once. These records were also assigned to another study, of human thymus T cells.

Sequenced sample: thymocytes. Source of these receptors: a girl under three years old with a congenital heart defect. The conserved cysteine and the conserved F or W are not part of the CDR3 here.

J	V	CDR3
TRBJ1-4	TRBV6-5	ASSRRGTTNEKLF
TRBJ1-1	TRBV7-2	ASSSPPGREGEAF
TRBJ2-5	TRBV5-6	ASSSETSGGAESEETQY
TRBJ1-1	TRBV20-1	SARDVWPAF
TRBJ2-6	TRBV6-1	ASSELTTTFSGANVLT
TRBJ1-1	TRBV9	ASSEGQGCTEAF
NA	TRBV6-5	ASSYSTGLEQY
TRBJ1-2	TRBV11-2	ASSLDPIRDNYGYT
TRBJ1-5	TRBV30	AWANRGNQPQH
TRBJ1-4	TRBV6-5	ASSSTMELDRRKLF
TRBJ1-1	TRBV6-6	ASSYPRLGGDTEAF
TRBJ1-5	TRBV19	ASSPPPTGNQPQH
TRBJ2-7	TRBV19	ASSRNRVAPYEQY
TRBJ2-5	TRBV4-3	ASSPSRGGFETQY
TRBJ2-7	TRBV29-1	SVEDPDSQAYEQY
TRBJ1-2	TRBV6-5	ASSDFDRNYGYT
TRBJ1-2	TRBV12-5	ASGLVRRGRDYGYT
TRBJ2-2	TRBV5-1	ASSLALDRGAAGELF
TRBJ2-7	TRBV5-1	ASSLEEDGKEQY
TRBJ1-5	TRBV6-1	ASSEGLGGQPEH
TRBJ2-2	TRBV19	ASSMGSKGVGELF
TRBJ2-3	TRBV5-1	ASSPHTSGGAADTQY
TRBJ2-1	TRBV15	ATSGGLAGETYNEQF
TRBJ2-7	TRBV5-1	ASSLPRESYEQY
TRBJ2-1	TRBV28	ASRQGPLGQF
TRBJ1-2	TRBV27	ASSLHQTNYGYT
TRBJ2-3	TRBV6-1	ASSEWGLAGGRASTDTQY
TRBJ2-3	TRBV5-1	ASSFRTETSTDTQY
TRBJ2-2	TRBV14	ASSRDSDTGELF
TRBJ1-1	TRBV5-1	ASSLVSHRYLRSTEAF
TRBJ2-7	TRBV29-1	SARDNPTYEQY
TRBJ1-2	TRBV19	ASSFPDREYGYT
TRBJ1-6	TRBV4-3	ASSQEGWRQGLSPLH
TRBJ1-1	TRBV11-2	ASSSRQGIVWDTEAF
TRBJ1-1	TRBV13	ASRPQGARAEAF
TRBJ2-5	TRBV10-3	AISESRRGKETQY
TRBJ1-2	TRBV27	ASSLSPPGPSTQGPYGYT
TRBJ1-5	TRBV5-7	ASSEHNSNQPQH
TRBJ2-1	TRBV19	ASSIPRLANEQF
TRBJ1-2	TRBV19	ASRRKDRGMGGYT
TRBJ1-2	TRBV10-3	AISESIRTSYGYT
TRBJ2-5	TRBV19	ASSHSSGGGRILQETQY
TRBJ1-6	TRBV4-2	ASSQDLTRPSHSPLH